The next 8 T cell receptor beta chains were all read from a single sample in a study of patients and donors after allogeneic stem cell transplantation. TCRdb independently ran MiXCR on the RT-PCR reads; one entry per CDR3 protein. The data show about 960,000 distinct CDR3 sequences, about 20% seen once. The sample taken for sequencing was blood, either unsorted or a sorted T cell fraction (not recorded which). The receptors originated from a human donor who was either an allogeneic HSCT recipient or a stem cell or donor lymphocyte infusion donor (not recorded which). It is not recorded whose cells these are; they may come from a transplant donor.

The chain recombines TRBV21-1 with TRBJ2-3; TRBD1 is the table's D call, not checked against the DNA. TRBV21-1 has pseudogene status. This CDR3 comprises 12 residues. Written as DNA, the CDR3 is TGTGCCAGCAGCAAACCCCCCGGGCTAGGGTATTTT. Translated, it gives CASSKPPGLGYF.

This rearrangement joins TRBV30 to TRBJ1-2; D is perhaps TRBD1 (5 bases). Germline CDR1 and CDR2: GTSNPN and SVGIG (reference sequence). The CDR3 loop spans 16 amino acids. V was pared by 1 base and J by 0 bases, with 15 bases between. CDR3 protein: CAWSAPRQKPNYGYTF. DNA of the CDR3: TGTGCCTGGAGTGCACCCCGACAGAAGCCTAACTATGGCTACACCTTC.

The V and J genes are TRBV6-5 and TRBJ2-1, with TRBD2 as a possible D gene (5 bases). The CDR3 extends over 16 amino acids. The ends were cut back, 2 bases at V and 2 bases at J, with 13 bases in the middle. CDR1 is MNHEY, CDR2 SVGAGI, per germline. CDR3 sequence: CASSYPSFGTYNEQFF. The CDR3 nucleotides read TGTGCCAGCAGTTACCCCTCCTTCGGGACCTACAATGAGCAGTTCTTC.

The chain links TRBV21-1 to TRBJ1-1. TRBV21-1 is deemed a pseudogene. This CDR3 is built from 16 residues. The CDR3 reads CASSKVDPEANTEAFF. In nucleotides, the CDR3 is TGTGCCAGCAGCAAGGTTGACCCCGAGGCGAACACTGAAGCTTTCTTT.

CDR3: CASRPTGLTEAFF. As DNA, the CDR3 is TGTGCCAGCAGGCCGACAGGGCTCACTGAAGCTTTCTTT. This chain uses TRBV12-3 or TRBV12-4 with TRBJ1-1; 7 bases map to TRBD1. This CDR3 spans 13 amino acids. The V segment lost 6 bases and the J segment 4 bases; nucleotides outside the gene matches: 5.

V usage is TRBV9 and J usage is TRBJ1-1, with D possibly matching TRBD1 (6 bases). V was pared by 2 bases and J by 3 bases, with 20 bases between. The CDR3 has 17 amino acids. Germline CDR1 SGDLS, CDR2 YYNGEE. The CDR3 reads CASSVGVGGIKDTEAFF. CDR3 DNA: TGTGCCAGCAGCGTCGGGGTAGGGGGAATCAAGGACACTGAAGCTTTCTTT.

This clonotype was detected a few times. For the CDR3, the DNA is TGTGCCAGCAGTGGGACAGGGTATGGAGATACGCAGTATTTT. Protein: CASSGTGYGDTQYF. The gene calls are TRBV9 and TRBJ2-3, with 9 nucleotides matching TRBD1. There are 14 residues in the CDR3. J lost 5 bases, V lost 5 bases, and 6 bases had no gene match. Germline V gene data show CDR1 as SGDLS and CDR2 as YYNGEE. Full variable domain (remainder filled in from reference TRBV9 and TRBJ2-3): DSGVTQTPKHLITATGQRVTLRCSPRSGDLSVYWYQQSLDQGLQFLIQYYNGEERAKGNILERFSAQQFPDLHSELNLSSLELGDSALYFCASSGTGYGDTQYFGPGTRLTVL.

There are many counts of this clonotype. The V call is TRBV5-1, the J call TRBJ1-2, with D unresolved. The V end was cut by 0 bases, the J end by 6 bases, with 9 bases between. The CDR3 runs to 13 residues. The germline gives CDR1 SGHRS, CDR2 YFSETQ. As DNA, the CDR3 is TGCGCCAGCAGCTTGGGACCCCCGGATGGCTACACCTTC. It translates to CASSLGPPDGYTF.